The source of this T cell receptor beta chain is a study of identical twins. Study-wide results and limits: Within cord blood, abundant beta clonotypes carried fewer insertions, but memory repertoires showed no such trend.

A universal primer site arose from template switching, and cDNA bore unique molecular identifiers. MiXCR was run by TCRdb on the 5' RACE reads, yielding one entry per CDR3 protein. The table shows 750,000 to 950,000 distinct CDR3 sequences, with 10% to 15% occurring only once. V was clipped by 3 bases and J by 9 bases, with 10 bases between them. The CDR3 consists of 12 residues. Germline lookup yields CDR1 SGHRS and CDR2 YFSETQ. As concerns this clonotype: What it binds is not known.

These sequences were also reported in another study, on yellow fever vaccine responses in identical twins.

The sequence came from a woman under 30 in good health. The sequenced sample consisted of PBMCs. This chain links TRBV5-1 with TRBJ2-1; a possible D gene is TRBD1 (6 bases). The CDR3 nucleotides read TGCGCCAGCAGCTCAACAGGGATTGAGCAGTTCTTC. Its translation: CASSSTGIEQFF.